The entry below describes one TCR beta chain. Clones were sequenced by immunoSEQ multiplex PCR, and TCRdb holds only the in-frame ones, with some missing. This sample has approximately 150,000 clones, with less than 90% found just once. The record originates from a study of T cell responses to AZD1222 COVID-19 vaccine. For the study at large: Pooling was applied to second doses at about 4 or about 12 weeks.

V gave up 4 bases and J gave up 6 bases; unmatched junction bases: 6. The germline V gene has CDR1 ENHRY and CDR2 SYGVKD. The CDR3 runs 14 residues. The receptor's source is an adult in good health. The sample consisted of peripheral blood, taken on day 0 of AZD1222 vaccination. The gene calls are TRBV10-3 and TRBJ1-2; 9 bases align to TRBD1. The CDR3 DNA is TGTGCCATCAGTGCCCGAACAGGGGGCAATGGCTACACCTTC. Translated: CAISARTGGNGYTF.